This T cell receptor (beta chain) was captured by sequencing in a study of cytomegalovirus exposure and HLA in healthy donors. Study information: Researchers found that roughly 80% of under 450 genotyped donors fell within the Caucasian-associated ancestry cluster.

The PCR made use of 60 Vbeta and 13 Jbeta primers. In the study's own analysis: There were about 80 million unique TCR beta chains by a later count, and approximately 12 million of them were shared. Sequencing used immunoSEQ multiplex PCR; TCRdb keeps in-frame clones, though not all of them. V, J and clone size derive from that table, while D and trimming were established from the DNA sequence. The sample has under 200,000 clones, around four fifths seen once. Germline V CDR1 and CDR2: MNHEY, SVGAGI. V lost 9 bases and J lost 7; bases outside the gene matches: 7. The CDR3 consists of 12 residues. Overall study results and limits: Among the most significant clusters, several appeared linked to common viral pathogens in a later analysis. The authors listed 150 or so TCR beta chains as cytomegalovirus-associated.

About this clone itself: Its antigen is unidentified.

The sequenced sample was PBMCs. The sequence was collected from a man aged 18 to 30 in good health and CMV-seronegative. The chain is built from TRBV6-5 and TRBJ1-1; 8 positions match TRBD1. The CDR3 sequence is CASSGGGREAFF. DNA of the CDR3: TGTGCCAGTTCAGGGGGCGGGCGTGAAGCTTTCTTT.